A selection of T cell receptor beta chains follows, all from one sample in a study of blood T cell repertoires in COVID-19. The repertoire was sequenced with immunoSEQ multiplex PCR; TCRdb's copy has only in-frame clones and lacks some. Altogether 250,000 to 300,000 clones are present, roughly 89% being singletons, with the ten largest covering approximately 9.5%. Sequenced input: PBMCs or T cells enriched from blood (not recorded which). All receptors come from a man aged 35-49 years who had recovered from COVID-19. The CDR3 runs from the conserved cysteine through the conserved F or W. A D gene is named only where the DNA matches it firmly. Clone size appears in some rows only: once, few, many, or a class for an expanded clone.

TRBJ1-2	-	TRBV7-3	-	TGTGCCAGCAGCTTAAAGCCTCGACAGCACTCGTTGGGTACTAACTATGGCTACACCTTC	CASSLKPRQHSLGTNYGYTF
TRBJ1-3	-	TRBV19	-	TGTGCCAGTAGTACCTTGACAGATGGAAACACCATATATTTT	CASSTLTDGNTIYF
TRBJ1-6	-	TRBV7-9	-	TGTGCCAGCAGCCCGCGGACCGGGGATAATTCACCCCTCCACTTT	CASSPRTGDNSPLHF
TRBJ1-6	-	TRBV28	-	TGTGCCAGCACACCAACGCTAGGCTTGTCCCTCCACTTT	CASTPTLGLSLHF
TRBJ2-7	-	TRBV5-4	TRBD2	TGTGCCAGCAGCTTGGATAGGGGGACTAGCGGGAGGAATTCTCCGGGGCAGTACTTC	CASSLDRGTSGRNSPGQYF
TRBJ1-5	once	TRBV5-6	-	TGTGCCAGCAGCTTCAGCAGGCCCCCACAGCCCCAGCATTTT	CASSFSRPPQPQHF
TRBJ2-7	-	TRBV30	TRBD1	TGTGCCTGGAATCCCAGGGGGCTTACCTACGAGCAGTACTTC	CAWNPRGLTYEQYF
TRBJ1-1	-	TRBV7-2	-	TGTGCCAGCAGCTCGTTCCGCACTGAAGCTTTCTTT	CASSSFRTEAFF
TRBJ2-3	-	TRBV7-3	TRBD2	TGTGCCAGCAGCTTCGGCGGGGGGCGCGGTACGCAGTATTTT	CASSFGGGRGTQYF
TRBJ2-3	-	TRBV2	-	TGTGCCAGCATTGAGTCTAGCACAGATACGCAGTATTTT	CASIESSTDTQYF